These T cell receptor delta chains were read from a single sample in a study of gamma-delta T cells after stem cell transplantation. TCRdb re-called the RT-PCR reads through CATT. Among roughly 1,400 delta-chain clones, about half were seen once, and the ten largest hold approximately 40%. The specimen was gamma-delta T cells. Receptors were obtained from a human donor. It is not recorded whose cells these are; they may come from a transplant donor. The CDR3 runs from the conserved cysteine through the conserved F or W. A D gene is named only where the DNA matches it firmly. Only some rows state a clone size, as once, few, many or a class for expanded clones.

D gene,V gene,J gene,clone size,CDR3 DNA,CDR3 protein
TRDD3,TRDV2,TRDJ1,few,TGTGCCTGTGACAGACTCTCACGAGCTGGGGGCCCTTACACCGATAAACTCATCTTT,CACDRLSRAGGPYTDKLIF
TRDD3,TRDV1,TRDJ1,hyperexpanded,TGTGCTCTTGGGGAACCAGGCCCCTGTACTGGGGGATGTGGGAGACTCATCTTT,CALGEPGPCTGGCGRLIF
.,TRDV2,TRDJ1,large,TGTGCCTGTGACACCGTCGGGAGGTCGACCACCGATAAACTCATCTTT,CACDTVGRSTTDKLIF
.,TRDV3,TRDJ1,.,TGTGCCTTTCCTTCCCACGGAACTGGGATGAGCGTGGCCGATAAACTCATCTTT,CAFPSHGTGMSVADKLIF
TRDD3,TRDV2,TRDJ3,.,TGTGCCTGTGACACCGCAGGGGGGATCCTCAGCTCCTGTGACACCCGACCGATGTTTTTC,CACDTAGGILSSCDTRPMFF
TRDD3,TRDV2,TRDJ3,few,TGTGCCTGTGACACCGTACTGGGGGATACCTGGGACACCCGACAGATGTTTTTC,CACDTVLGDTWDTRQMFF
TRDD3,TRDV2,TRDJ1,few,TGTGCCTGTGACAGCTTGGGGGATACAGGGAAACTCATCTTT,CACDSLGDTGKLIF
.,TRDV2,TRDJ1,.,TGTGCCTGTGACACCGTGGGAGGCCTTGGGGTGGGGGCCCGGAGCCACGCCGATAAACTCATCTTT,CACDTVGGLGVGARSHADKLIF
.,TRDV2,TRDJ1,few,TGTGCCTGTGACGCCCTGGCGGCCTCCACCGATAAACTCATCTTT,CACDALAASTDKLIF
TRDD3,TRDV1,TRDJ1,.,TGTGCTCTTGGGGAACTTGTGGGGTGGGGGATACATTGGACGTCCGATAAACTCATCTTT,CALGELVGWGIHWTSDKLIF
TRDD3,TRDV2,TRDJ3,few,TGTGCCTGTGACACCGTAGACGGTGTGGGATACGCGGGAAGCTCCTGGGACACCCGACAGATGTTTTTC,CACDTVDGVGYAGSSWDTRQMFF
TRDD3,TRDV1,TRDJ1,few,TGTGCTCTTGGGGACCCGGCCTTCCTACTTATGGGGGATACGGAGACCGATAAACTCATCTTT,CALGDPAFLLMGDTETDKLIF
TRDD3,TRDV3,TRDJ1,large,TGTGCCTTTCCGACCTTCCGACAGCCCCGTACTGGGGGATACGGGACCGATAAACTCATCTTT,CAFPTFRQPRTGGYGTDKLIF
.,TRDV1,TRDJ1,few,TGTGCTCTTGGGGAACTTTGGAACCTTCCTACTGGGGGGCCCTCTCTCCTGTACACCGATAAACTCATCTTT,CALGELWNLPTGGPSLLYTDKLIF
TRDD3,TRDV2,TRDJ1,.,TGTGCCTGTGACTCCGTCAGGGCTGGGGGATTGTACACCGATAAACTCATCTTT,CACDSVRAGGLYTDKLIF
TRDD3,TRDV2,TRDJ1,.,TGTGCCTGTGACACTCTGGGGGAAGAAGATAAGCTCATCTTT,CACDTLGEEDKLIF
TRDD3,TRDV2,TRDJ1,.,TGTGCCTGTGACACCGTTCAAATGGGGGATACGGTCGAGTACACCGATAAACTCATCTTT,CACDTVQMGDTVEYTDKLIF
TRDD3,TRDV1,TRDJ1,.,TGTGCTCTTGGGGATTTCCCGTACTGGGGGGTGTACACCGATAAACTCATCTTT,CALGDFPYWGVYTDKLIF
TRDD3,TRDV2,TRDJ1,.,TGTGCCTGTGACGCCTTACTGGGGGATATCGCCGATAAACTCATCTTT,CACDALLGDIADKLIF
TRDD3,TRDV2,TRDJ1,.,TGTGCCTGTGACACCTTACTGGGGGATACGCGTAACGATAAACTCATCTTT,CACDTLLGDTRNDKLIF
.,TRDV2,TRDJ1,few,TGTGCCTGTGAGGAGGTGGGATTCACCGATAAACTCATCTTT,CACEEVGFTDKLIF
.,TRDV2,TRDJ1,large,TGTGCCTGTGACACCCTTCCTACGGTACTGGGGGCTTCTAACACCGATAAACTCATCTTT,CACDTLPTVLGASNTDKLIF
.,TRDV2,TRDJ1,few,TGTGCCTGTGACACCGTCCGCAACGGTCGGGATAGGTACACCGATAAACTCATCTTT,CACDTVRNGRDRYTDKLIF
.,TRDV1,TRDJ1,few,TGTGCTCTTGGGGAACTAGTCTTTCTCTGGGGTTCGTACACCGATAAACTCATCTTT,CALGELVFLWGSYTDKLIF
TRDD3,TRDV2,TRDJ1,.,TGTGCCTGTGACCCGGTACTGGGGGATACCCGTTTGGACACCGATAAACTCATCTTT,CACDPVLGDTRLDTDKLIF
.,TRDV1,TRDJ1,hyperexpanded,TGTGCTCTTGGGGAAGCCTCCTTCCTGCTGACTTACTGGGGCCCTCCGGGTAAACTCATCTTT,CALGEASFLLTYWGPPGKLIF
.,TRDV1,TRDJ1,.,TGTGCTCTTGGGGACCCCATTCCTACGTCGGATACTCCGGACACCGATAAACTCATCTTT,CALGDPIPTSDTPDTDKLIF
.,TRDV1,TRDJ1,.,TGTGCTCTTGGGGAACAGTTGTGGGTGGGGTCCGCCCTACCAACAAGAACGAACGGCTCCCCAGATTATTATAAACTCATCTTT,CALGEQLWVGSALPTRTNGSPDYYKLIF
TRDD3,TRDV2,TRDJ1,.,TGTGCCTGTGACACCGTCGGGGGATACGATAAACTCATCTTT,CACDTVGGYDKLIF
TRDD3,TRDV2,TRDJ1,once,TGTGCCTGTGACGCCTTACTGGGGATTCACACCGATAAACTCATCTTT,CACDALLGIHTDKLIF
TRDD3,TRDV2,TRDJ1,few,TGTGCCTGTGACGCCCTTACTGGGGCACAGACCGATAAACTCATCTTT,CACDALTGAQTDKLIF
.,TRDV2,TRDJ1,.,TGTGCCTGTGACACCGTGCCGGGCGGAGGATACACCGATAAACTCATCTTT,CACDTVPGGGYTDKLIF
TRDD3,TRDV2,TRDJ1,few,TGTGCCTGTGACACCATCCGTACTGGGGGATACGAAAAATACACCGATAAACTCATCTTT,CACDTIRTGGYEKYTDKLIF
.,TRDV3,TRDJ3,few,TGTGCCTTTGGACTTCCTACCCGAGCTGGGGGGTACTGGGACACCCGACAGATGTTTTTC,CAFGLPTRAGGYWDTRQMFF
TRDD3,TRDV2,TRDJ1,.,TGTGCCTGTGACACAGGAACTGGGGGATACGTAAGGTACGCCGATAAACTCATCTTT,CACDTGTGGYVRYADKLIF
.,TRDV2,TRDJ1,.,TGTGCCTGTGACACCGTTCGTTCCCCTACTTTGGAGTACACCGATAAACTCATCTTT,CACDTVRSPTLEYTDKLIF
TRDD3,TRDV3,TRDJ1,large,TGTGCCTTATCTGGGGGATGGGATTACACCGATAAACTCATCTTT,CALSGGWDYTDKLIF
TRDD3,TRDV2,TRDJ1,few,TGTGCCTGTGACCCGCTTTCTGGGGGATACGTCGATAAACTCATCTTT,CACDPLSGGYVDKLIF
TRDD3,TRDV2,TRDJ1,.,TGTGCCTGTGACGCTTGGGGGACAGGCGATAAACTCATCTTT,CACDAWGTGDKLIF
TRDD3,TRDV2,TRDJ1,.,TGTGCCTGTGACCCGGTAAGGGGGGATACGCAACTCATCTTT,CACDPVRGDTQLIF
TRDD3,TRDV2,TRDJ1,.,TGTGCCTGTGAACCCCTTACTGGGGGAGATTACACCGATAAACTCATCTTT,CACEPLTGGDYTDKLIF
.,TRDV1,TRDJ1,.,TGTGCTCTTGGGGACTTACGGTTAGTTTGTTTTGACACTCCCGACTACACCGATAAACTCATCTTT,CALGDLRLVCFDTPDYTDKLIF
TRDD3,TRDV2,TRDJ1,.,TGTGCCTGTGACACCGTGTCTGGGGGATACTCCCACACCGATAAACTCATCTTT,CACDTVSGGYSHTDKLIF
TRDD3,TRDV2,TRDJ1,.,TGTGCCTGTGACACCGTCGACTGGGGGCCCAAGTACACCGATAAACTCATCTTT,CACDTVDWGPKYTDKLIF
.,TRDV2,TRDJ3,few,TGTGCCTGTGACACCTTGCGGGAGTCCTGGGACACCCGACAGATGTTTTTC,CACDTLRESWDTRQMFF
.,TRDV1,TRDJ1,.,TGTGCTCTTGGGGGTGACGAGGATCACACCGATAAACTCATCTTT,CALGGDEDHTDKLIF